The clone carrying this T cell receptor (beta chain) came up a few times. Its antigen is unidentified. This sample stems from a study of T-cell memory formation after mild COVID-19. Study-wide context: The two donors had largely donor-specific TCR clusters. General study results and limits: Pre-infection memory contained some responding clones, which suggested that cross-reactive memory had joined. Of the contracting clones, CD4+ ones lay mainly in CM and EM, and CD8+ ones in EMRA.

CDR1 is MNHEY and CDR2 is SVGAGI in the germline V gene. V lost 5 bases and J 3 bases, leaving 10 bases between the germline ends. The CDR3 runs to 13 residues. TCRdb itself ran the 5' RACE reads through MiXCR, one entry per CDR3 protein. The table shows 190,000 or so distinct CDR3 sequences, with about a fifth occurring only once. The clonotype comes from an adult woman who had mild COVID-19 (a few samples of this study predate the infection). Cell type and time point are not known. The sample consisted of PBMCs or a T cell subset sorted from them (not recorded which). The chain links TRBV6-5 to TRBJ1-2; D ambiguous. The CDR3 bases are TGTGCCAGCAGTAATGACGGATACTATGGCTACACCTTC. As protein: CASSNDGYYGYTF.